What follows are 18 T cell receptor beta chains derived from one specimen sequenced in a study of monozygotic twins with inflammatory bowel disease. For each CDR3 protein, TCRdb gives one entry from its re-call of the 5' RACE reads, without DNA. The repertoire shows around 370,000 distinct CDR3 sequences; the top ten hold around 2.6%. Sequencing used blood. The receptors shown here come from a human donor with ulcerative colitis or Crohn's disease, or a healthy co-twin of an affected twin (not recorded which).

The chain's CDR3 is CASSSIALGYGYTF. The genes are TRBV5-1 and TRBJ1-2. CDR1 is SGHRS and CDR2 is YFSETQ in the germline V gene. The CDR3 sequence is 14 residues long.

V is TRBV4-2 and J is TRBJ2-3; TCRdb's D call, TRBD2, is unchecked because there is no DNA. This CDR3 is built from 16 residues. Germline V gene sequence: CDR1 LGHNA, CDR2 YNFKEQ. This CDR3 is CASSLGGAEGTDTQYF.

The CDR3 loop is CASSYLQTHYEQYF. The gene calls are TRBV6-2 or TRBV6-3 and TRBJ2-7. Germline CDR1 MNHEY, CDR2 SVGEGT. CDR3 length: 14 amino acids.

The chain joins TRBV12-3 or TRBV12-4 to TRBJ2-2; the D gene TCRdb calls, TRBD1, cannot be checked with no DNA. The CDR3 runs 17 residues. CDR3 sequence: CASSPGQATNKIGELFF.

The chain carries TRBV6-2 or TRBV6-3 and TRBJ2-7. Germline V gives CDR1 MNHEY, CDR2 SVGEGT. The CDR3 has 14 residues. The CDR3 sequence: CASSYGGITYEQYF.

CDR3 residues: CASSYSGTAGGYTF. This chain links TRBV6-5 with TRBJ1-2; the TCRdb call, TRBD1, lacks DNA for checking. Per germline, CDR1 MNHEY and CDR2 SVGAGI. The CDR3 is made up of 14 amino acids.

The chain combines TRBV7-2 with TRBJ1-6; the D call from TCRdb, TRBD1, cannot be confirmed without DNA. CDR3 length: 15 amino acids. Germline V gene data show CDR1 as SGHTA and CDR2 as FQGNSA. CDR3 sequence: CASSYQGASNSPLHF.

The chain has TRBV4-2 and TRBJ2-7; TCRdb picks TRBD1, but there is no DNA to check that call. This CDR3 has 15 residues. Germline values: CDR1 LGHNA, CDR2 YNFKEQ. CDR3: CASSTQSGEGYEQYF.

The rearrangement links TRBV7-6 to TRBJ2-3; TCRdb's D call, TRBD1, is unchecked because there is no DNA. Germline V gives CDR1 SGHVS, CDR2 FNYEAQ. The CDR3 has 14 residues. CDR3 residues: CASSPLENPRTQYF.

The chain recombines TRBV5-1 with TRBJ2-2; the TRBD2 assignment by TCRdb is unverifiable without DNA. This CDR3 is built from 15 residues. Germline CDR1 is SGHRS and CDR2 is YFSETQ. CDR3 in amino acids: CASSFSPPNTGELFF.

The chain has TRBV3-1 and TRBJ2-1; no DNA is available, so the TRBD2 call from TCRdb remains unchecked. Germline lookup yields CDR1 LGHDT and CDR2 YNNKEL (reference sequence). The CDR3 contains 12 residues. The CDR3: CASSQLGTIHFF.

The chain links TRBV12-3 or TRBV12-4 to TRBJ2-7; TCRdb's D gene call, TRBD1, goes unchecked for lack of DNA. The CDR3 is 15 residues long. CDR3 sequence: CASSQRSRLTGEQYF.

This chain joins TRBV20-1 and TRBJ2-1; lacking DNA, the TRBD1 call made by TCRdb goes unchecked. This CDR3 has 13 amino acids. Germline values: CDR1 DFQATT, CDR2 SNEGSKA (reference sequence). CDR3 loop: CSARGRAGNEQFF.

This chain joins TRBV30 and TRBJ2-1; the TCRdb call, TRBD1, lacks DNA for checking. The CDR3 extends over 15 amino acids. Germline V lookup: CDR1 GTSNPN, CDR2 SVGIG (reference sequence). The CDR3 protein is CAWLNNRGGYNEQFF.

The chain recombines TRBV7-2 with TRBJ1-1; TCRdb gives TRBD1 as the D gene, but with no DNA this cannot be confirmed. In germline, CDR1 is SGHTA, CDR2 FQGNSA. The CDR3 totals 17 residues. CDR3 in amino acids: CASSGTGTAKVNTEAFF.

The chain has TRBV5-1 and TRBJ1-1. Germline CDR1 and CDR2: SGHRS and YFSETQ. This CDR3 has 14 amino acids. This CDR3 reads CASRVQQMNTEAFF.

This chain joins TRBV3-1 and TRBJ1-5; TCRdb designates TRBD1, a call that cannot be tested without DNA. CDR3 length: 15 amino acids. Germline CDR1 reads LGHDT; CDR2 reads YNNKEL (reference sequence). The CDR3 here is CASSQGRGDRQPQHF.

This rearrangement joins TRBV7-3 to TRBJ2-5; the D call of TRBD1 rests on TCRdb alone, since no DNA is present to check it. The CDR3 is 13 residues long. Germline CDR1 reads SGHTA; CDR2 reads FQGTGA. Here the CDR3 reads CASSLRERGTQYF.